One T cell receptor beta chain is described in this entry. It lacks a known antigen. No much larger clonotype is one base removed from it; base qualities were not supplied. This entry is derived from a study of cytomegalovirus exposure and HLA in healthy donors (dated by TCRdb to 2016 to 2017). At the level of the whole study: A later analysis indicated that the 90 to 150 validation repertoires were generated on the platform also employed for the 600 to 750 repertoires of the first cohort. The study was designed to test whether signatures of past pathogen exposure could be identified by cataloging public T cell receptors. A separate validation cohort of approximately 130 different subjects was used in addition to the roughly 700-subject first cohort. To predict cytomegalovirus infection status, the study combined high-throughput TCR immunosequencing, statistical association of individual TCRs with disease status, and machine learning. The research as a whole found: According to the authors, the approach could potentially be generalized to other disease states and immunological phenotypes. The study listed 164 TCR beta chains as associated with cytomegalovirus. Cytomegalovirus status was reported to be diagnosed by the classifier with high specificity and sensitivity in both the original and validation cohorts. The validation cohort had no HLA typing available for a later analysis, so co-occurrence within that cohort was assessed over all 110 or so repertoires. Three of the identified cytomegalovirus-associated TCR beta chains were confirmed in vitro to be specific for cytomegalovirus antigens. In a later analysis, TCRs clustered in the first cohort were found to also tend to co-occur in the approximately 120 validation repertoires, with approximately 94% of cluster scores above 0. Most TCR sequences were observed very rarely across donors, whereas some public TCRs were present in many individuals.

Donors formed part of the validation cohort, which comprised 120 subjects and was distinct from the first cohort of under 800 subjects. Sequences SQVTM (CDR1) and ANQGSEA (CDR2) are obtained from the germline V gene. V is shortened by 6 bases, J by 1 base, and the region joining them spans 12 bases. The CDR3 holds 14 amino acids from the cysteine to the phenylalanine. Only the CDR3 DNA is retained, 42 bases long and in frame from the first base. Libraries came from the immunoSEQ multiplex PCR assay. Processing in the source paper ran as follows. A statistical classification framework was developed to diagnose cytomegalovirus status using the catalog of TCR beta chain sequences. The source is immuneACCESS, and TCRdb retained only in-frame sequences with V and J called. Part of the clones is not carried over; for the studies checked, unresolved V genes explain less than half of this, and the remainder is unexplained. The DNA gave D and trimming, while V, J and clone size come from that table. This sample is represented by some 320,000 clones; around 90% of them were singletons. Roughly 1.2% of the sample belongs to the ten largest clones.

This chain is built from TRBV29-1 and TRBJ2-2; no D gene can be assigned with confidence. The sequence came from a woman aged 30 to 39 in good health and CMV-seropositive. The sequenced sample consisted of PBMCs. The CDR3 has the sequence CSVLMSLNTGELFF. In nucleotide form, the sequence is TGCAGCGTCCTTATGTCTCTGAACACCGGGGAGCTGTTTTTT.